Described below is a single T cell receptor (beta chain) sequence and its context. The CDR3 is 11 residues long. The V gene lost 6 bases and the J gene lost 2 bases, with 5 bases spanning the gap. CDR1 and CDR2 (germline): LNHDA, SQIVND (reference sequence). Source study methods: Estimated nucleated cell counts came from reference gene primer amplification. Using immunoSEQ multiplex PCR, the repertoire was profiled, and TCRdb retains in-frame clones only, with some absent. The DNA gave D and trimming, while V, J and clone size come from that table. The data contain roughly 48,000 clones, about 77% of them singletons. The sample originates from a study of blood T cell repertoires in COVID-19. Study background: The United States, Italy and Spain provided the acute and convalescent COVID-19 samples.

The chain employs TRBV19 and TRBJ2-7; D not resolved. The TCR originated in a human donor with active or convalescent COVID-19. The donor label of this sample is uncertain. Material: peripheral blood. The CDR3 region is CASSGTYEQYF. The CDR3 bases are TGTGCCAGTAGCGGTACCTACGAGCAGTACTTC.